This T cell receptor (beta chain) came from a study of low-dose radiotherapy and immunotherapy resistance in tumors. Overall study context: Cohort 1 patients were irradiated with 0.5 Gy fractions every 2 weeks to 6.5 Gy total.

The CDR3 totals 18 residues. Germline V gene sequence: CDR1 ENHRY, CDR2 SYGVKD. The J segment lost 2 bases and the V segment lost 0 bases, leaving 7 bases of the junction unmatched. The time point here: before trial treatment. All eligible patients presented with advanced solid tumors that contained no tumor-infiltrating lymphocytes. There are many counts of this clonotype. Alpha and beta chains were covered, as first-strand cDNA relied on TRAV- and TRBV-specific primers. TCRs were amplified for approximately 21 PCR cycles with a constant-region primer and V-primer adapter. TCRdb re-called the reads through MiXCR, storing one row per CDR3 protein. The sample shows more than 45,000 distinct CDR3 sequences, around 25% of them seen only once.

The sample here was PBMCs, taken before treatment. The clonotype comes from a male donor with prostate cancer. The chain carries TRBV10-3 and TRBJ2-3; 11 nucleotides agree with TRBD2. This CDR3 reads CAISESYASGGNTDTQYF. The CDR3, as DNA: TGTGCCATCAGTGAGTCGTATGCTAGCGGGGGGAACACAGATACGCAGTATTTT.